A selection of T cell receptor beta chains follows, all from one sample in a study of T cell repertoires in cytomegalovirus infection. No antigen is known for these receptors. TCRdb used MiXCR to reprocess the reads, holding one entry per CDR3 protein. In the table there are about 920,000 distinct CDR3 sequences, around 31% of which are singletons. The sequencing here drew on cultured CD8+ T cells from PBMCs, taken from culture after CMV antigen stimulation. The receptor source for this set is a human donor in good health (CMV status not recorded). Some clones in this sample may be carry-over from other donors' samples. Both conserved end residues are part of each CDR3. The D gene is left open where the match is weak. Rows give clone size only sometimes, using once, few, many, or a class for an expanded clone.

NA,TRBV3-1,NA,TRBJ1-6,CASSQVLRRLFPNSPLHF,TGTGCCAGCAGCCAAGTTCTCCGGCGGTTATTTCCTAATTCACCCCTCCACTTT
few,TRBV4-1,NA,TRBJ1-1,CASSQDGRVNTEAFF,TGCGCCAGCAGCCAAGACGGCAGGGTGAACACTGAAGCTTTCTTT
many,TRBV12-3/TRBV12-4,NA,TRBJ1-1,CAPGEENTEAFF,TGTGCTCCGGGTGAGGAGAACACTGAAGCTTTCTTT
many,TRBV7-8,NA,TRBJ1-6,CASSLVRRGGGSPLHF,TGTGCCAGCAGCTTAGTACGTCGGGGGGGAGGGTCACCCCTCCACTTT
NA,TRBV27,NA,TRBJ2-1,CASRRINEQFF,TGTGCCAGCAGGAGGATCAATGAGCAGTTCTTC
many,TRBV7-2,TRBD1,TRBJ1-6,CASSLDWDSRLESSYNSPLHF,TGTGCCAGCAGCTTAGACTGGGACAGCCGGTTAGAGAGCTCCTATAATTCACCCCTCCACTTT
NA,TRBV7-9,TRBD1,TRBJ2-1,CASSPNGLRTGGRLYNEQFF,TGTGCCAGCAGCCCAAACGGGCTGCGGACAGGGGGGAGACTCTACAATGAGCAGTTCTTC
NA,TRBV19,NA,TRBJ2-7,CASSIRGDVSSYEQYF,TGTGCCAGTAGTATTAGAGGGGATGTGAGCTCCTACGAGCAGTACTTC
few,TRBV12-5,NA,TRBJ1-1,CASGLGPEAFF,TGTGCTAGTGGTTTGGGGCCTGAAGCTTTCTTT
many,TRBV7-3,TRBD2,TRBJ2-1,CASSLITGGLRNEQFF,TGTGCCAGCAGCTTAATCACGGGGGGGCTTAGAAATGAGCAGTTCTTC
NA,TRBV29-1,TRBD1,TRBJ1-1,CSVMDRGEAFF,TGCAGCGTTATGGACAGGGGTGAAGCTTTCTTT
NA,TRBV6-5,NA,TRBJ1-1,CASSYHEGLSTEAFF,TGTGCCAGCAGTTACCACGAGGGTCTGAGCACTGAAGCTTTCTTT
NA,TRBV6-6,NA,TRBJ1-2,CASSYLSWQGGEDGYTF,TGTGCCAGCAGTTACTTGTCTTGGCAGGGAGGGGAGGATGGCTACACCTTC
NA,TRBV25-1,NA,TRBJ1-5,CASSGGHPGSNQPQHF,TGTGCCAGCAGTGGGGGACACCCCGGAAGCAATCAGCCCCAGCATTTT
NA,TRBV7-9,NA,TRBJ2-1,CASSPREQMTDIHLSYNEQFF,TGTGCCAGCAGCCCTCGGGAACAAATGACAGATATCCACCTATCCTACAATGAGCAGTTCTTC
NA,TRBV7-9,TRBD1,TRBJ1-2,CASRAGGPLYTF,TGTGCCAGCAGGGCAGGGGGCCCCCTCTACACCTTC
NA,TRBV7-9,NA,TRBJ1-4,CASSLQGSAEEKLFF,TGTGCCAGCAGCTTACAAGGTTCGGCGGAGGAAAAACTGTTTTTT
NA,TRBV15,NA,TRBJ1-5,CATSRDQTWGNQPQHF,TGTGCCACCAGCAGAGATCAGACCTGGGGCAATCAGCCCCAGCATTTT
NA,TRBV7-9,TRBD1,TRBJ1-4,CASSSGQGGIFHEKLFF,TGTGCCAGCAGCTCGGGACAGGGGGGGATCTTCCATGAAAAACTGTTTTTT
many,TRBV7-6,TRBD1,TRBJ2-1,CASSLAGRQGYNEQFF,TGTGCCAGCAGCTTAGCGGGGCGACAGGGCTACAATGAGCAGTTCTTC
NA,TRBV27,NA,TRBJ1-1,CASSSERSTEAFF,TGTGCCAGCAGTTCGGAGAGGTCCACTGAAGCTTTCTTT
NA,TRBV4-2,NA,TRBJ2-7,CASSQENGFYEQYF,TGTGCCAGCAGCCAAGAAAACGGCTTCTACGAGCAGTACTTC
NA,TRBV6-6,NA,TRBJ1-5,CASSYTPQPQHF,TGTGCCAGCAGTTACACACCTCAGCCCCAGCATTTT
many,TRBV2,NA,TRBJ1-1,CASRGRTTEAFF,TGTGCCAGCAGAGGCCGCACCACTGAAGCTTTCTTT
many,TRBV7-2,NA,TRBJ1-2,CASSSEDGYTF,TGTGCCAGCAGCTCAGAGGATGGCTACACCTTC
NA,TRBV5-4,NA,TRBJ2-3,CASSGPGGLTDTQYF,TGTGCCAGCAGCGGCCCGGGGGGCCTCACAGATACGCAGTATTTT
few,TRBV19,NA,TRBJ2-1,CASSMGAGYNEQFF,TGTGCCAGTAGTATGGGGGCCGGGTACAATGAGCAGTTCTTC
NA,TRBV27,TRBD1,TRBJ2-7,CASSLRQGDYEQYF,TGTGCCAGCAGTTTGAGACAGGGGGATTACGAGCAGTACTTC
few,TRBV2,NA,TRBJ2-1,CASRTVGGDTYNEQFF,TGTGCCAGCAGAACCGTCGGCGGGGACACCTACAATGAGCAGTTCTTC
NA,TRBV7-6,TRBD2,TRBJ2-3,CASSLATSGTTDTQYF,TGTGCCAGCAGCTTAGCGACTAGCGGGACCACAGATACGCAGTATTTT
NA,TRBV6-2/TRBV6-3,TRBD2,TRBJ2-1,CASSRPSGGASSHEQFF,TGTGCCAGCAGTCGACCTAGCGGGGGGGCCTCTAGTCATGAGCAGTTCTTC
many,TRBV7-9,NA,TRBJ1-2,CASSLVVREGYTF,TGTGCCAGCAGCTTAGTAGTCAGGGAAGGCTACACCTTC
NA,TRBV12-3/TRBV12-4,NA,TRBJ2-1,CASSQSTYNEQFF,TGTGCCAGCAGTCAGTCCACCTACAATGAGCAGTTCTTC
few,TRBV7-9,NA,TRBJ1-3,CASSLGPASGNTIYF,TGTGCCAGCAGCTTAGGGCCAGCCTCTGGAAACACCATATATTTT
many,TRBV7-2,NA,TRBJ2-5,CASSLNLDRLKTQYF,TGTGCCAGCAGCTTAAATCTAGACAGGTTGAAGACCCAGTACTTC
NA,TRBV12-3/TRBV12-4,TRBD2,TRBJ2-4,CASSFSGGKNIQYF,TGTGCCAGCAGTTTTTCGGGGGGTAAAAACATTCAGTACTTC
NA,TRBV12-3/TRBV12-4,NA,TRBJ1-5,CASSLGLGVDSNQPQHF,TGTGCCAGCAGTTTAGGGTTAGGGGTGGATAGCAATCAGCCCCAGCATTTT
few,TRBV12-3/TRBV12-4,NA,TRBJ1-1,CASSTIHLNTEAFF,TGTGCCAGCAGTACAATCCATTTGAACACTGAAGCTTTCTTT
NA,TRBV5-1,NA,TRBJ2-7,CASSSWGTDQNEQYF,TGCGCCAGCAGCTCTTGGGGGACTGATCAGAACGAGCAGTACTTC
NA,TRBV19,NA,TRBJ1-5,CASSKPPGSFNQPQHF,TGTGCCAGTAGTAAACCCCCGGGATCTTTCAATCAGCCCCAGCATTTT
few,TRBV7-6,NA,TRBJ2-6,CASSLAEAGAGANVLTF,TGTGCCAGCAGCTTAGCGGAGGCAGGGGCTGGGGCCAACGTCCTGACTTTC
few,TRBV10-3,TRBD1,TRBJ2-5,CAISESRGYASETQYF,TGTGCCATCAGTGAGTCCAGGGGGTATGCGTCGGAGACCCAGTACTTC
few,TRBV12-3/TRBV12-4,NA,TRBJ2-3,CASSNVGDTQYF,TGTGCCAGCAGCAACGTGGGGGATACGCAGTATTTT
NA,TRBV7-6,NA,TRBJ2-2,CASSGGTNRPGELFF,TGTGCCAGCAGCGGGGGGACAAACCGTCCCGGGGAGCTGTTTTTT
few,TRBV7-9,TRBD1,TRBJ2-2,CASSGWTGTGELFF,TGTGCCAGCAGCGGGTGGACAGGCACCGGGGAGCTGTTTTTT
NA,TRBV6-2/TRBV6-3,NA,TRBJ2-5,CASSYFGAPETQYF,TGTGCCAGCAGTTACTTTGGCGCCCCAGAGACCCAGTACTTC
NA,TRBV15,TRBD1,TRBJ1-5,CATSRPSNTGVGNQPQHF,TGTGCCACCAGCAGACCATCCAATACAGGGGTAGGCAATCAGCCCCAGCATTTT
NA,TRBV6-1,TRBD1,TRBJ1-1,CASSPRDRVHTEAFF,TGTGCCAGCAGCCCCCGGGACAGGGTTCACACTGAAGCTTTCTTT
few,TRBV7-6,NA,TRBJ1-3,CASSLAPASSGNTIYF,TGTGCCAGCAGCTTAGCTCCCGCGAGCTCTGGAAACACCATATATTTT
few,TRBV6-2/TRBV6-3,NA,TRBJ2-7,CASSYAGDILLYEQYF,TGTGCCAGCAGTTACGCCGGAGACATACTTCTCTACGAGCAGTACTTC
many,TRBV11-2,NA,TRBJ1-6,CASSSTTSGRYNSPLHF,TGTGCCAGCAGCTCTACCACTTCGGGACGGTATAATTCACCCCTCCACTTT
few,TRBV12-3/TRBV12-4,NA,TRBJ1-1,CASSPTAGNTEAFF,TGTGCCAGCAGCCCCACGGCCGGGAACACTGAAGCTTTCTTT
few,TRBV20-1,NA,TRBJ2-2,CSARVWGPRNTGELFF,TGCAGTGCTAGAGTCTGGGGTCCCCGCAACACCGGGGAGCTGTTTTTT
NA,TRBV12-5,NA,TRBJ2-2,CASGLDPQHPGWDTGELFF,TGTGCTAGTGGTTTGGACCCCCAACATCCGGGTTGGGACACCGGGGAGCTGTTTTTT
NA,TRBV27,NA,TRBJ2-7,CASSPKWAAKYEQYF,TGTGCCAGCAGTCCAAAATGGGCCGCCAAGTACGAGCAGTACTTC
NA,TRBV10-3,NA,TRBJ2-5,CAISESDAGETQYF,TGTGCCATCAGTGAGTCGGATGCAGGGGAGACCCAGTACTTC
few,TRBV12-3/TRBV12-4,NA,TRBJ1-5,CASSREPGLGSNQPQHF,TGTGCCAGCAGCCGGGAGCCTGGTTTGGGCAGCAATCAGCCCCAGCATTTT
many,TRBV4-1,NA,TRBJ1-1,CASSQVVFSTEAFF,TGCGCCAGCAGCCAAGTCGTATTTAGCACTGAAGCTTTCTTT
many,TRBV6-1,NA,TRBJ2-3,CASMWADGTDTQYF,TGTGCCAGCATGTGGGCTGATGGCACAGATACGCAGTATTTT
NA,TRBV11-2,TRBD1,TRBJ1-3,CASSLKGARNTIYF,TGTGCCAGCAGCTTAAAGGGGGCAAGAAACACCATATATTTT